This paragraph reports one T cell receptor (beta chain). This sample stems from a study of OX40 agonist ivuxolimab in advanced cancers. Across the whole study: Three patients had partial responses: one hepatocellular carcinoma, two cutaneous melanoma.

Some clones are missing from TCRdb's copy, which holds only in-frame ones; the method was immunoSEQ multiplex PCR. The repertoire consists of under 90,000 clones, with 90% to 95% occurring once and the leading ten covering roughly an eighth. Germline assignment: CDR1 MGHRA and CDR2 YSYEKL. This CDR3 comprises 16 residues. V was trimmed by 4 bases and J by 3 bases, leaving 18 bases between them. Material: CD4+ or CD8+ T cells sorted from blood, obtained in a trial of the OX40 agonist ivuxolimab. The rearrangement uses TRBV4-1 and TRBJ1-1; D call uncertain. The clonotype was recovered from an adult with an advanced solid tumor such as melanoma, head and neck, liver or kidney cancer. CDR3 coding DNA: TGCGCCAGCAGCCCTAACTTGGGCCTCGGGTACACTGAAGCTTTCTTT. Protein: CASSPNLGLGYTEAFF.